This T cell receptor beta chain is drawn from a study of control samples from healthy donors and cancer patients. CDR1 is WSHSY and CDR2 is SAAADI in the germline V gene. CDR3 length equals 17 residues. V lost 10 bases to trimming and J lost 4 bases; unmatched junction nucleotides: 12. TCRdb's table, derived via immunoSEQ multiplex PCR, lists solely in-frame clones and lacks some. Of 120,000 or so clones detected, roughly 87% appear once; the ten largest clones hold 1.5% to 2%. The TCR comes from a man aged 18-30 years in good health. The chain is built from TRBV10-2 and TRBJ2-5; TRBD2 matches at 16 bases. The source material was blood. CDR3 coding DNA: TGCGCCATCGAACCGGGACTAGCGGGAGGGCCTGGAGAGACCCAGTACTTC. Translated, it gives CAIEPGLAGGPGETQYF.